The 21 T cell receptor beta chains listed next were all sequenced from one sample in a study of T cell responses to AZD1222 COVID-19 vaccine. Some clones are missing from TCRdb's copy, which holds only in-frame ones; the method was immunoSEQ multiplex PCR. This sample has 150,000 or so clones, with 90% to 95% found just once. This specimen was peripheral blood, taken on day 0 of AZD1222 vaccination. All receptors derive from an adult in good health.

The rearrangement uses TRBV10-3 and TRBJ2-6; tentative D call: TRBD2 (5 bases). Germline V gene data show CDR1 as ENHRY and CDR2 as SYGVKD. Deletions cut 3 bases from V and 1 base from J, with 13 bases between. The CDR3 loop spans 17 amino acids. The CDR3 here is CAISDLVGGSGANVLTF. In DNA, the CDR3 is TGTGCCATCAGTGACCTAGTGGGCGGGTCTGGGGCCAACGTCCTGACTTTC.

The V call is TRBV7-3, the J call TRBJ1-6; tentatively, D is TRBD1 (6 bases). Trimming cost V 6 bases and J 7 bases, with 13 bases left between them. In germline, CDR1 is SGHTA, CDR2 FQGTGA. The CDR3 consists of 14 residues. The CDR3 DNA reads TGTGCCAGCAGATCGGGACACTTCAATTCACCCCTCCACTTT. Its translation: CASRSGHFNSPLHF. Complete variable domain (other parts from reference TRBV7-3 and TRBJ1-6): GAGVSQTPSNKVTEKGKYVELRCDPISGHTALYWYRQSLGQGPEFLIYFQGTGAADDSGLPNDRFFAVRPEGSVSTLKIQRTERGDSAVYLCASRSGHFNSPLHFGNGTRLTVT.

This clone came up a few times. The CDR3 is CASSYSTAYEQYF. The DNA for the CDR3 is TGTGCCAGCAGTTACTCGACAGCCTACGAGCAGTACTTC. This chain links TRBV6-5 with TRBJ2-7, with a possible D match to TRBD1 (5 bases). Germline CDR1 is MNHEY and CDR2 is SVGAGI. Trimming took off 0 bases at V and 2 bases at J, with 5 bases between the two ends. CDR3 length: 13 residues.

The chain employs TRBV11-1 and TRBJ1-2; D is unresolved. The germline gives CDR1 SGHAT, CDR2 FQDESV (reference sequence). With 4 bases removed from V and 4 bases from J, the gap between germline ends came to 16 bases. The CDR3 has 15 residues. The CDR3: CASSSRVGNPYGYTF. The CDR3 nucleotides are TGTGCCAGCAGCTCCCGGGTGGGGAACCCCTATGGCTACACCTTC. The full variable domain, rest sourced from reference TRBV11-1 and TRBJ1-2, is EAEVAQSPRYKITEKSQAVAFWCDPISGHATLYWYRQILGQGPELLVQFQDESVVDDSQLPKDRFSAERLKGVDSTLKIQPAELGDSAMYLCASSSRVGNPYGYTFGSGTRLTVV.

The rearrangement links TRBV4-1 to TRBJ1-2; D remains ambiguous. From germline, CDR1 is MGHRA and CDR2 YSYEKL. The CDR3 has 12 amino acids. Deletions cut 8 bases from V and 3 bases from J, with 10 bases between. As DNA, the CDR3 is TGCGCCAGCGGCACTCCCCACTATGGCTACACCTTC. Translated: CASGTPHYGYTF.

J is TRBJ2-1 and V is TRBV21-1; TRBD2, the D gene given by the table, was not confirmed from the DNA. TRBV21-1 is flagged as a pseudogene. CDR3 length: 17 amino acids. In DNA, the CDR3 is TGTGCCAGCAGCAAAGAAAGCGGAAATGAAACCTACAATGAGCAGTTCTTC. This encodes CASSKESGNETYNEQFF.

This clone appeared many times. V and J are TRBV2 and TRBJ2-6; 10 bases agree with TRBD1. V was clipped by 8 bases and J by 1 base; unmatched bases: 5. Germline V CDR1 and CDR2: SNHLY, FYNNEI. The CDR3 consists of 16 residues. Written as DNA, the CDR3 is TGTGCCAGCGGGTGGGACAGGGGATCTGGGGCCAACGTCCTGACTTTC. Protein: CASGWDRGSGANVLTF.

V usage is TRBV19 and J usage is TRBJ1-1, with 7 bases matching TRBD1. The CDR3 totals 14 residues. Germline values: CDR1 LNHDA, CDR2 SQIVND (reference sequence). Losses at the gene ends were 6 bases for V and 2 bases for J; bases not matched to a gene: 6. The CDR3 spells CASSMTGTNTEAFF. The CDR3 DNA sequence: TGTGCCAGTAGCATGACAGGGACTAACACTGAAGCTTTCTTT.

The chain couples TRBV5-1 to TRBJ2-5, with D tentatively TRBD2 (5 bases). Germline V gene lookup returns CDR1 SGHRS and CDR2 YFSETQ. The CDR3 sequence is 15 residues long. The V and J ends lost 0 bases and 2 bases respectively, with 11 bases between them. DNA for the CDR3: TGCGCCAGCAGCTTGGAGTCTAGCAGTCAAGAGACCCAGTACTTC. Translating gives CASSLESSSQETQYF.

This chain uses TRBV6-2 or TRBV6-3 with TRBJ1-1; no clear D gene. V was shortened by 0 bases and J by 11 bases, with 16 bases between the two germline ends. This CDR3 region has 14 residues. Germline V gene sequence: CDR1 MNHEY, CDR2 SVGEGT. CDR3 loop: CASSYSIGSYGAFF. CDR3 DNA sequence: TGTGCCAGCAGTTACTCGATCGGCTCATACGGGGCTTTCTTT.

The rearrangement links TRBV19 to TRBJ2-5, with 9 nucleotides matching TRBD1. The CDR3 sequence is 14 residues long. The trim removed 5 bases at V and 6 bases at J, leaving 7 bases unmatched. Germline V gene data show CDR1 as LNHDA and CDR2 as SQIVND (reference sequence). CDR3: CASSSWTGAKTQYF. The CDR3 bases are TGTGCCAGTAGTTCCTGGACAGGGGCGAAGACCCAGTACTTC.

The V gene is TRBV6-5, the J gene TRBJ1-1; no clear D. CDR3 length equals 14 residues. Germline V gives CDR1 MNHEY, CDR2 SVGAGI. V was cut by 0 bases and J by 4 bases, with 9 bases left in between. The CDR3 DNA sequence: TGTGCCAGCAGTTACTCCCCCGGTGGCACTGAAGCTTTCTTT. Translated, it gives CASSYSPGGTEAFF.

CDR3 in amino acids: CASSPGTSPYEQYF. In nucleotides, the CDR3 is TGTGCCAGCAGCCCCGGGACATCACCTTACGAGCAGTACTTC. The rearrangement links TRBV4-2 to TRBJ2-7; TRBD1 is a possible D gene (6 bases). Germline V gene sequence: CDR1 LGHNA, CDR2 YNFKEQ. The CDR3 contains 14 residues. V dropped 4 bases and J dropped 4 bases, with 14 bases sitting between them.

The CDR3 sequence is CASSLLGITDTQYF. The CDR3 bases are TGCGCCAGCAGCCTACTAGGCATCACAGATACGCAGTATTTT. This chain connects TRBV5-1 to TRBJ2-3, with D maybe TRBD2 (5 bases). The CDR3 sequence is 14 residues long. V dropped 4 bases and J dropped 2 bases, with 11 bases sitting between them. Germline CDR1 SGHRS, CDR2 YFSETQ.

This rearrangement joins TRBV28 to TRBJ2-7; weak D call: TRBD1 (6 bases). CDR1 is MDHEN and CDR2 is SYDVKM in the germline V gene. CDR3 size: 13 residues. The V end was cut by 6 bases, the J end by 2 bases, with 11 bases between. In DNA form, the CDR3 reads TGTGCCAGCAGGGAAAGACAGGCCTACGAGCAGTACTTC. Amino acid sequence: CASRERQAYEQYF.

The V and J genes are TRBV15 and TRBJ2-3; possibly TRBD2 for D (7 bases). V lost 0 bases, J lost 1 base, and 11 bases lay in between. The CDR3 length is 16 residues. Per germline, CDR1 LNHNV and CDR2 YYDKDF (reference sequence). CDR3 amino acids: CATSRDGGAGTDTQYF. CDR3 nucleotides: TGTGCCACCAGCAGAGATGGGGGGGCGGGCACAGATACGCAGTATTTT.

In this sample, this clone turned up a few times. V usage is TRBV9 and J usage is TRBJ1-5; the match to TRBD1 covers 10 bases. With V trimmed by 4 bases and J by 1 base, 5 bases remained unmatched. The length of the CDR3 is 16 residues. Looked up from germline, CDR1 is SGDLS and CDR2 is YYNGEE. The CDR3 region has the DNA TGTGCCAGCAGCCCCGGACAGGGGGGCAGCAATCAGCCCCAGCATTTT. Protein product: CASSPGQGGSNQPQHF.

The rearrangement links TRBV30 to TRBJ1-1; 7 bases map to TRBD1. V gave up 7 bases and J gave up 1 base; unmatched junction bases: 12. This CDR3 spans 15 amino acids. The V gene's germline CDR1 is GTSNPN and CDR2 SVGIG (reference sequence). The CDR3 DNA follows: TGTGCCTACAAAGACTACAGGGGATCGAACACTGAAGCTTTCTTT. This codes for CAYKDYRGSNTEAFF.

The chain joins TRBV19 to TRBJ1-2, with 7 positions matching TRBD1. CDR1 is LNHDA, CDR2 SQIVND, per germline (reference sequence). This CDR3 is 13 amino acids long. With 9 bases clipped from V and 5 bases from J, the junction kept 9 bases outside the gene matches. CDR3 nucleotide sequence: TGTGCCAGCGCAGCGTCAGGGGGTTATGGCTACACCTTC. The encoded protein is CASAASGGYGYTF.

The V and J genes are TRBV7-9 and TRBJ2-1; 13 nucleotides line up with TRBD2. Germline trimming cut 3 bases from V and 5 bases from J; bases unmatched to any gene: 4. The CDR3 loop spans 16 amino acids. Germline loops: CDR1 SEHNR, CDR2 FQNEAQ (reference sequence). The DNA of the CDR3 is TGTGCCAGCAGCTTCCGGACTAGCGGGGGCAACAATGAGCAGTTCTTC. It translates to CASSFRTSGGNNEQFF. Supplemented by reference TRBV7-9 and TRBJ2-1, the full variable domain reads DTGVSQNPRHKITKRGQNVTFRCDPISEHNRLYWYRQTLGQGPEFLTYFQNEAQLEKSRLLSDRFSAERPKGSFSTLEIQRTEQGDSAMYLCASSFRTSGGNNEQFFGPGTRLTVL.

The chain recombines TRBV28 with TRBJ1-5, with a possible D match to TRBD1 (5 bases). Germline assignment: CDR1 MDHEN and CDR2 SYDVKM. The CDR3 extends over 15 amino acids. The germline V and J ends were trimmed by 6 bases and 5 bases, with 17 bases remaining between them. CDR3 loop: CASSPRGASDQPQHF. The CDR3 DNA reads as TGTGCCAGCAGCCCCCGCGGGGCTTCCGATCAGCCCCAGCATTTT.